The 31 T cell receptor beta chains below come from one sample, sequenced in a study of cytomegalovirus exposure and HLA in healthy donors. The PCR had 60 Vbeta and 13 Jbeta primers. The data were produced by immunoSEQ multiplex PCR, yet TCRdb's version contains in-frame clones alone and is incomplete. The table includes 150,000 to 200,000 clones, about 63% detected once. The source material was PBMCs. Receptor source: a woman between 40 and 50 years old in good health and CMV-seropositive.

This chain connects TRBV5-1 to TRBJ2-7; 7 positions match TRBD1. This CDR3 contains 15 residues. Germline values: CDR1 SGHRS, CDR2 YFSETQ. V lost 4 bases to trimming and J lost 6 bases; unmatched junction nucleotides: 13. The CDR3 reads CASSPLGQGVGEQYF. DNA for the CDR3: TGCGCCAGCAGCCCTCTCGGGCAGGGGGTTGGCGAGCAGTACTTC.

The chain combines TRBV5-1 with TRBJ2-3; TRBD1 agrees at 9 bases. J was trimmed by 3 bases and V by 6 bases; bases with no gene match: 5. Germline V gives CDR1 SGHRS, CDR2 YFSETQ. This CDR3 is built from 14 residues. In nucleotides, the CDR3 is TGCGCCAGCAATTGGGGACAGGGAACAGATACGCAGTATTTT. This encodes CASNWGQGTDTQYF.

V and J are TRBV27 and TRBJ2-2; TRBD1 might be the D (6 bases). CDR1 MNHEY and CDR2 SMNVEV come from the germline V gene (reference sequence). V gave up 6 bases and J gave up 0 bases, with 17 bases separating them. The CDR3 has 17 amino acids. This CDR3 is CASRLQGSSANTGELFF. The CDR3 DNA reads as TGTGCCAGCAGATTACAGGGATCGAGCGCGAACACCGGGGAGCTGTTTTTT.

The chain carries TRBV9 and TRBJ1-3; no clear D gene. Germline CDR1 reads SGDLS; CDR2 reads YYNGEE. The CDR3 has 19 amino acids. V was trimmed by 3 bases and J by 5 bases, leaving 27 bases between them. Here the CDR3 DNA reads TGTGCCAGCAGCGCCTCATCCCTCCCACGGAGAGGAGATCGAAACACCATATATTTT. Its translation: CASSASSLPRRGDRNTIYF.

On this clone itself: This could be a read error, since a much larger clone is one nucleotide away. The chain couples TRBV6-5 to TRBJ1-2; TRBD1 agrees at 9 bases. Trimming at V came to 6 bases and at J to 6 bases, leaving 8 bases not matched to a gene. The CDR3 has 14 amino acids. CDR1 is MNHEY and CDR2 is SVGAGI in the germline V gene. In nucleotides, the CDR3 is TGTGCCAGCAGAACACAGGGGGCAAGGCATGGCTACACCTTC. It specifies CASRTQGARHGYTF.

The chain joins TRBV7-2 to TRBJ2-1; 9 bases match TRBD1. The CDR3 is made up of 17 amino acids. Looked up from germline, CDR1 is SGHTA and CDR2 is FQGNSA. With V trimmed by 4 bases and J by 0 bases, 7 bases remained unmatched. The CDR3 loop is CASSSDRGTNSYNEQFF. The CDR3 DNA sequence: TGTGCCAGCAGCTCCGACAGGGGGACCAACTCCTACAATGAGCAGTTCTTC.

V and J are TRBV6-1 and TRBJ2-5; D not resolved. Germline CDR1 and CDR2: MNHNS and SASEGT. Deletions cut 1 base from V and 5 bases from J, with 8 bases between. This CDR3 has 13 residues. The DNA of the CDR3 is TGTGCCAGCAGTGAAGTTTTGAGGGAGACCCAGTACTTC. This gives the protein CASSEVLRETQYF.

The chain carries TRBV19 and TRBJ2-1, with 14 bases that match TRBD2. The V gene's germline CDR1 is LNHDA and CDR2 SQIVND (reference sequence). Trimming at V came to 4 bases and at J to 1 base, leaving 0 bases not matched to a gene. CDR3 size: 16 residues. The chain's CDR3 is CASSRLAGGSYNEQFF. DNA of the CDR3: TGTGCCAGTAGTAGACTAGCGGGGGGGTCCTACAATGAGCAGTTCTTC.

This clone was seen only a few times. The chain recombines TRBV2 with TRBJ2-2; D ambiguous. CDR3 size: 16 residues. Germline values: CDR1 SNHLY, CDR2 FYNNEI. V lost 8 bases, J lost 6 bases, and 22 bases lay in between. CDR3 protein: CASGSTVRGRAGELFF. CDR3 DNA: TGTGCCAGCGGTTCGACGGTCAGAGGAAGAGCCGGGGAGCTGTTTTTT.

CDR3 in DNA: TGTGCCAGCAGCTCCCAAAGCGGGAGGAATTACAATGAGCAGTTCTTC. Protein: CASSSQSGRNYNEQFF. This sequence joins TRBV7-3 and TRBJ2-1; the match to TRBD2 covers 9 bases. The CDR3 covers 16 residues. Trimming cost V 4 bases and J 4 bases; bases outside gene matches: 8. Per germline, CDR1 SGHTA and CDR2 FQGTGA.

The rearrangement links TRBV7-9 to TRBJ1-2, with 9 bases identical to TRBD1. J lost 3 bases, V lost 5 bases, and 4 bases had no gene match. The V gene's germline CDR1 is SEHNR and CDR2 FQNEAQ (reference sequence). The CDR3 runs 14 residues. DNA for the CDR3: TGTGCCAGCAGCCGACAGGGGGTTTACTATGGCTACACCTTC. Amino acid sequence: CASSRQGVYYGYTF.

On this clone itself: A read error may produce the germline difference seen at one junction end. The V and J genes are TRBV5-1 and TRBJ1-2; a possible D gene is TRBD1 (5 bases). This CDR3 is 13 amino acids long. Germline V CDR1 and CDR2: SGHRS, YFSETQ. The CDR3 coding sequence is TGCGCCAGCAGCTTGTCTCAGGGCTATGGCTACCCCTTC. Amino acids: CASSLSQGYGYPF.

The CDR3 reads CASSQGWDTEAFF. The CDR3 region has the DNA TGCGCCAGCAGCCAGGGTTGGGACACTGAAGCTTTCTTT. V and J are TRBV5-1 and TRBJ1-1; D is possibly TRBD1 (5 bases). Germline V gene data show CDR1 as SGHRS and CDR2 as YFSETQ. This CDR3 has 13 amino acids. V was shortened by 4 bases and J by 3 bases, with 10 bases between the two germline ends.

The chain combines TRBV5-6 with TRBJ1-1; D is unresolved. The ends were cut back, 0 bases at V and 5 bases at J, with 5 bases in the middle. The CDR3 consists of 12 residues. From germline, CDR1 is SGHDT and CDR2 YYEEEE. The CDR3 reads CASSLEETEAFF. The CDR3 DNA reads as TGTGCCAGCAGCTTGGAGGAGACTGAAGCTTTCTTT. Full variable domain (outside the CDR3, taken from reference TRBV5-6 and TRBJ1-1): DAGVTQSPTHLIKTRGQQVTLRCSPKSGHDTVSWYQQALGQGPQFIFQYYEEEERQRGNFPDRFSGHQFPNYSSELNVNALLLGDSALYLCASSLEETEAFFGQGTRLTVV.

V is TRBV5-1 and J is TRBJ2-7; 8 bases fit TRBD2. The CDR3 loop spans 14 amino acids. Germline assignment: CDR1 SGHRS and CDR2 YFSETQ. V shed 4 bases, J shed 3 bases, and the junction held 6 bases outside the gene matches. As DNA, the CDR3 is TGCGCCAGCAGCCAAAGCGGGGGAGTCTACGAGCAGTACTTC. It yields the protein CASSQSGGVYEQYF.

This clone was detected only a few times. The chain has TRBV7-2 and TRBJ2-5; D uncertain. The V gene's germline CDR1 is SGHTA and CDR2 FQGNSA. The CDR3 sequence is 11 residues long. Trimming stripped 3 bases from V and 5 bases from J, with 4 bases between. The CDR3 nucleotides read TGTGCCAGCAGCTTTTCGGAGACCCAGTACTTC. Protein: CASSFSETQYF.

The V call is TRBV5-5, the J call TRBJ2-7; D gene ambiguous. V was cut by 0 bases and J by 5 bases, with 9 bases left in between. The germline V gene has CDR1 SGHKS and CDR2 YYEKEE (reference sequence). The CDR3 contains 13 residues. In nucleotides, the CDR3 is TGTGCCAGCAGCTTGGACACACCGCACGAGCAGTACTTC. Translation: CASSLDTPHEQYF.

The chain's CDR3 is CASSAGAAGNTIYF. Here the CDR3 DNA reads TGCGCCAGCAGCGCAGGGGCGGCTGGAAACACCATATATTTT. The V call is TRBV5-1, the J call TRBJ1-3; D might be TRBD1 (6 bases). Germline V gene sequence: CDR1 SGHRS, CDR2 YFSETQ. The CDR3 loop spans 14 amino acids. V lost 4 bases, J lost 2 bases, and 10 bases lay in between.

The V call is TRBV10-3, the J call TRBJ2-7; TRBD1 aligns across 10 bases. J lost 6 bases, V lost 8 bases, and 7 bases had no gene match. This CDR3 is 13 amino acids long. The germline V gene has CDR1 ENHRY and CDR2 SYGVKD. For the CDR3, the DNA is TGTGCCATCGGGACAGGGGAGGGGAGCGAGCAGTACTTC. Translated: CAIGTGEGSEQYF.

V is TRBV2 and J is TRBJ1-2; TRBD1 is a possible D gene (5 bases). In germline, CDR1 is SNHLY, CDR2 FYNNEI. CDR3 length equals 12 residues. Trimming left V 6 bases short and J 6 bases short, with 11 bases between. Here the CDR3 reads CASRVRVDGYTF. DNA of the CDR3: TGTGCCAGCAGGGTCAGGGTGGATGGCTACACCTTC.

J is TRBJ2-5 and V is TRBV4-3; TRBD1 agrees at 8 bases. In germline, CDR1 is LGHNA, CDR2 YSLEER. V lost 0 bases and J lost 3; bases outside the gene matches: 3. This CDR3 comprises 15 residues. CDR3 DNA sequence: TGCGCCAGCAGCCAAGACCCGACAGGGGAAGAGACCCAGTACTTC. Residues: CASSQDPTGEETQYF.

With respect to this clone: At one end the junction does not follow the germline gene, possibly because of a read error. The rearrangement uses TRBV7-7 and TRBJ2-2, with TRBD2 as a possible D gene (6 bases). Germline V gene sequence: CDR1 SSHAT, CDR2 FNYEAQ (reference sequence). CDR3 length: 16 amino acids. As DNA, the CDR3 is TGTGCTAGCAGCGCCGCCGGGACTGCGAACACCGGGGAGCTGTTTTTT. Protein sequence: CASSAAGTANTGELFF.

The chain employs TRBV6-5 and TRBJ2-1, with 8 bases that match TRBD2. Germline V gene lookup returns CDR1 MNHEY and CDR2 SVGAGI. This CDR3 has 12 residues. V was clipped by 6 bases and J by 8 bases; unmatched bases: 3. In nucleotides, the CDR3 is TGTGCCAGCAGCCTCGGGGGGGATGAGCAGTTCTTC. This translates into CASSLGGDEQFF.

V is TRBV5-5 and J is TRBJ1-5; 7 bases fit TRBD1. V lost 3 bases and J lost 1; bases outside the gene matches: 4. In germline, CDR1 is SGHKS, CDR2 YYEKEE (reference sequence). The CDR3 is 15 amino acids. In nucleotides, the CDR3 is TGTGCCAGCAGCTGGACAGGAGCGAGCAATCAGCCCCAGCATTTT. The encoded protein is CASSWTGASNQPQHF.

The chain links TRBV7-8 to TRBJ2-1, with D perhaps matching TRBD2 (5 bases). V lost 5 bases to trimming and J lost 7 bases, with 18 bases between them. The CDR3 loop spans 15 amino acids. CDR1 is SGHVS and CDR2 is FQNEAQ in the germline V gene. CDR3 nucleotides: TGTGCCAGCAGCCCCCAGAGGGTCCAAGGGAATGAGCAGTTCTTC. Translating gives CASSPQRVQGNEQFF.

The rearrangement uses TRBV6-1 and TRBJ2-7, with D unresolved. V lost 6 bases and J lost 6, with 12 bases in between. Germline V lookup: CDR1 MNHNS, CDR2 SASEGT. The CDR3 has 12 residues. CDR3 DNA: TGTGCCAGCAGGTCCCCTCCGAGCGAGCAGTACTTC. This codes for CASRSPPSEQYF.

This chain connects TRBV4-1 to TRBJ2-2; 13 nucleotides match TRBD2. The CDR3 loop spans 20 amino acids. V lost 1 base, J lost 2 bases, and 10 bases stayed unmatched. Germline V lookup: CDR1 MGHRA, CDR2 YSYEKL. CDR3 amino acids: CASSQGPFGTSGVNTGELFF. The CDR3 bases are TGCGCCAGCAGCCAAGGACCCTTCGGGACTAGCGGGGTAAACACCGGGGAGCTGTTTTTT.

The chain couples TRBV29-1 to TRBJ1-2; a weak D match, TRBD1 (6 bases). CDR3 length: 12 residues. Germline loops: CDR1 SQVTM, CDR2 ANQGSEA. Trimming took off 1 base at V and 8 bases at J, with 11 bases between the two ends. The CDR3 nucleotides read TGCAGCGTTGAAGGCCAGGGGCACGGCTACACCTTC. This gives the protein CSVEGQGHGYTF.

The V and J genes are TRBV7-2 and TRBJ2-2; a possible D gene is TRBD1 (6 bases). V lost 4 bases to trimming and J lost 0 bases, with 12 bases between them. This CDR3 contains 16 residues. Germline-derived CDR1 and CDR2 are SGHTA and FQGNSA. The CDR3 sequence is CASSYRGGTNTGELFF. In DNA form, the CDR3 reads TGTGCCAGCAGCTATCGTGGGGGCACGAACACCGGGGAGCTGTTTTTT.

The V and J genes are TRBV4-1 and TRBJ1-2; possibly TRBD1 for D (6 bases). Per the germline V gene, CDR1 is MGHRA and CDR2 is YSYEKL. Trimming left V 0 bases short and J 4 bases short, with 15 bases between. The CDR3 runs to 16 residues. In DNA form, the CDR3 reads TGCGCCAGCAGCCAAGATGGACAGTCATCAGGCTATGGCTACACCTTC. It translates to CASSQDGQSSGYGYTF.

This clone was counted between two and nine times. V usage is TRBV2 and J usage is TRBJ1-1; a possible D gene is TRBD1 (6 bases). V dropped 4 bases and J dropped 2 bases, with 11 bases sitting between them. CDR1 and CDR2 from the germline V gene are SNHLY and FYNNEI. The CDR3 is 14 residues long. CDR3 residues: CASSVRQVNTEAFF. In DNA, the CDR3 is TGTGCCAGCAGTGTTAGACAGGTAAACACTGAAGCTTTCTTT.